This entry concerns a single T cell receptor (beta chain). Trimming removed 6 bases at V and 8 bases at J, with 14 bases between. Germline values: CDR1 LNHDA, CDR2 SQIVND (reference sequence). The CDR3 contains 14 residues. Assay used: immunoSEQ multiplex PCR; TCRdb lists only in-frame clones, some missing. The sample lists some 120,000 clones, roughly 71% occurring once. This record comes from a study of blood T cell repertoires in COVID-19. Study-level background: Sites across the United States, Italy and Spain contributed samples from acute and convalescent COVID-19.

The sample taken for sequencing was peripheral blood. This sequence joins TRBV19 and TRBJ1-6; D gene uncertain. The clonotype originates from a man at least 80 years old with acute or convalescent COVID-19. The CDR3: CASSGPGKDSPLHF. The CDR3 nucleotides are TGTGCCAGTAGCGGGCCCGGGAAGGATTCACCCCTCCACTTT.